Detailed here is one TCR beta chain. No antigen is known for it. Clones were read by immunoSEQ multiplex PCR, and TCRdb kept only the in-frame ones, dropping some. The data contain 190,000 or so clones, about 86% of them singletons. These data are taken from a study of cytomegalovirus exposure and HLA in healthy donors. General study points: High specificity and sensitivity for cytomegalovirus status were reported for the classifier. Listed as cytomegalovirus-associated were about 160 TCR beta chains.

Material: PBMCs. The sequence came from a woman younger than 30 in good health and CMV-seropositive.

The CDR3 here is CASSLWQGTYSNQPQHF. For the CDR3, the DNA is TGTGCCAGCAGCTTATGGCAGGGGACCTATAGCAATCAGCCCCAGCATTTT. The genes are TRBV7-9 and TRBJ1-5; D is possibly TRBD1 (6 bases). Germline lookup yields CDR1 SEHNR and CDR2 FQNEAQ (reference sequence). CDR3 size: 17 residues. The V end was cut by 2 bases, the J end by 0 bases, with 14 bases between.